The entry below describes one T cell receptor (beta chain). The antigen is not known. The sample comes from a study of cytomegalovirus exposure and HLA in healthy donors. Amplification used 60 Vbeta primers and 13 Jbeta primers. The table came from immunoSEQ multiplex PCR; TCRdb's copy has only in-frame clones and leaves some out. The table includes approximately 110,000 clones, 60% to 75% detected once. Trimming cost V 2 bases and J 1 base, with 5 bases left between them. The length of the CDR3 is 13 residues. Germline V CDR1 and CDR2: SGHNT, YENEEA. General study results and limits: Presence/absence analyses supposed approximately even sequencing depth among donors.

The receptor was derived from a man in his forties in good health and CMV-seropositive. What was sequenced was PBMCs. The V call is TRBV11-3, the J call TRBJ1-1; D not certain. CDR3 bases: TGTGCCAGCAGCTTATCGGGGAACACTGAAGCTTTCTTT. Protein product: CASSLSGNTEAFF.